This T cell receptor (beta chain) was observed in a study of PD-1 blockade in classical Hodgkin lymphoma. This clone was detected only a few times. The antigen remains undetermined. Findings and limits, study-wide: Still unresolved is the cause of the repertoire differences, which may be disease activity or prior therapy.

Here immunoSEQ multiplex PCR was the method, and the copy in TCRdb shows in-frame clones only, minus some. The sample carries 12,000 to 15,000 clones, 91% recorded once. V was pared by 5 bases and J by 5 bases, with 16 bases between. The CDR3 length is 15 residues. CDR1 is MDHEN, CDR2 SYDVKM, per germline. Time point specified: newly diagnosed, previously untreated cHL patient sample. Isolated CD8+ T cells were derived from thawed PBMCs through magnetic negative selection. The material sequenced was CD8+ T cells from blood. The clonotype was recovered from a human donor with classical Hodgkin lymphoma. V gene TRBV28 combines with J gene TRBJ1-5; D uncertain. The CDR3 spells CASSPQGYGDQPQHF. DNA of the CDR3: TGTGCCAGCAGTCCCCAAGGATATGGAGATCAGCCCCAGCATTTT.